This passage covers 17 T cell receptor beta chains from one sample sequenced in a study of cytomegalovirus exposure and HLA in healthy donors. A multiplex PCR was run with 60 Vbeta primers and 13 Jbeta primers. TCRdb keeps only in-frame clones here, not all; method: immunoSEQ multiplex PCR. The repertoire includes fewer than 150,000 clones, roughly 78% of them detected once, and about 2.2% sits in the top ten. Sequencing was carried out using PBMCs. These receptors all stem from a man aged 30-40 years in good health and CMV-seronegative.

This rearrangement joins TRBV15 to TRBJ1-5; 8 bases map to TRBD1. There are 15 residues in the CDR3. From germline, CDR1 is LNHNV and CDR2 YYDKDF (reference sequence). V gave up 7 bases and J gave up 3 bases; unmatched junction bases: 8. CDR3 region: CATKQGGLPNQPQHF. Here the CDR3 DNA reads TGTGCCACCAAACAGGGGGGTTTACCCAATCAGCCCCAGCATTTT.

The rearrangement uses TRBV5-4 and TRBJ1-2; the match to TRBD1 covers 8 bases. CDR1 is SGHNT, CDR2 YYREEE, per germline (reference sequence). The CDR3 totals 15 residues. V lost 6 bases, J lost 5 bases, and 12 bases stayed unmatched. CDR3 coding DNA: TGTGCCAGCAACCCCGACAGGGGAGAGAATTATGGCTACACCTTC. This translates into CASNPDRGENYGYTF. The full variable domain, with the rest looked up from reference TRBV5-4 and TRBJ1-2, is ETGVTQSPTHLIKTRGQQVTLRCSSQSGHNTVSWYQQALGQGPQFIFQYYREEENGRGNFPPRFSGLQFPNYSSELNVNALELDDSALYLCASNPDRGENYGYTFGSGTRLTVV.

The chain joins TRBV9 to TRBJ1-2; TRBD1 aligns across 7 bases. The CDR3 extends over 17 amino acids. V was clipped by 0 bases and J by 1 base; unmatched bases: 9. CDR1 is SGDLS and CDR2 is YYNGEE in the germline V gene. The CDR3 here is CASSVVGGGAYNYGYTF. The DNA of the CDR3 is TGTGCCAGCAGCGTAGTTGGAGGGGGCGCGTATAACTATGGCTACACCTTC.

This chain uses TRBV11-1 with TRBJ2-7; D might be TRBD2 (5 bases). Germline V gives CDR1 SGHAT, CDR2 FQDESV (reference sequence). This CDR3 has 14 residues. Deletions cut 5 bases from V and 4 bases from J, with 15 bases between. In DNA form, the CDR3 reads TGTGCCAGCAGCCTCCGGGTCAGAGGGTACGAGCAGTACTTC. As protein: CASSLRVRGYEQYF.

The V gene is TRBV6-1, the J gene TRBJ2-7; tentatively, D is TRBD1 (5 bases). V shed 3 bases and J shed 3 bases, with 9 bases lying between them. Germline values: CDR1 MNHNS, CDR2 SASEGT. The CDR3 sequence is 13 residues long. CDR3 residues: CASSERTSYEQYF. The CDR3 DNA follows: TGTGCCAGCAGTGAGCGGACAAGCTACGAGCAGTACTTC.

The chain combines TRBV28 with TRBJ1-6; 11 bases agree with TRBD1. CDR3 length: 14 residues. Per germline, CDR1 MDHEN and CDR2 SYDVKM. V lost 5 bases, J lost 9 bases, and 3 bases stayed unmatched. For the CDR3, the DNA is TGTGCCAGCAGTCCCGGGACAGGGGGTTCACCCCTCCACTTT. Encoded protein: CASSPGTGGSPLHF.

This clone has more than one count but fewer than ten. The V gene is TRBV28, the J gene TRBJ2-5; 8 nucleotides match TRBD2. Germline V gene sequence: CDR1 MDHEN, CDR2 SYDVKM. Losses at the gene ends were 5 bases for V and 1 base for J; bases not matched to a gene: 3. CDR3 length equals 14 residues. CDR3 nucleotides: TGTGCCAGCAGTCCGGGGGGGGCCCAAGAGACCCAGTACTTC. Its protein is CASSPGGAQETQYF.

CDR3 sequence: CASSAQIPGRNEQFF. The CDR3 DNA reads TGTGCCAGCAGCGCCCAAATCCCCGGCAGGAATGAGCAGTTCTTC. The rearrangement joins TRBV7-3 to TRBJ2-1, with D uncertain. Germline V lookup: CDR1 SGHTA, CDR2 FQGTGA. The germline V and J ends were trimmed by 5 bases and 7 bases, with 18 bases remaining between them. The length of the CDR3 is 15 residues.

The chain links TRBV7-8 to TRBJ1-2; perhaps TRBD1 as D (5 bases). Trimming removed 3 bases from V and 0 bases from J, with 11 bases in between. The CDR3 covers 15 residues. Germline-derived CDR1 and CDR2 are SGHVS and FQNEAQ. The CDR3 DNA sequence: TGTGCCAGCAGCTTCACAGGACAACCTAACTATGGCTACACCTTC. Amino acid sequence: CASSFTGQPNYGYTF. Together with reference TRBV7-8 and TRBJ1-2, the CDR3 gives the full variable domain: GAGVSQSPRYKVAKRGQDVALRCDPISGHVSLFWYQQALGQGPEFLTYFQNEAQLDKSGLPSDRFFAERPEGSVSTLKIQRTQQEDSAVYLCASSFTGQPNYGYTFGSGTRLTVV.

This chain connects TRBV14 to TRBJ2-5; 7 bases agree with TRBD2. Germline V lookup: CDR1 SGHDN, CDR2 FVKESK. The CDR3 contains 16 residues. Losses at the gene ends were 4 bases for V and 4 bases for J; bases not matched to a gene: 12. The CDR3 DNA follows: TGTGCCAGCAGCCTTGCAAGGACTAGGGTCCCAGAGACCCAGTACTTC. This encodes CASSLARTRVPETQYF. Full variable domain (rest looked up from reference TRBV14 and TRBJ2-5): EAGVTQFPSHSVIEKGQTVTLRCDPISGHDNLYWYRRVMGKEIKFLLHFVKESKQDESGMPNNRFLAERTGGTYSTLKVQPAELEDSGVYFCASSLARTRVPETQYFGPGTRLLVL.

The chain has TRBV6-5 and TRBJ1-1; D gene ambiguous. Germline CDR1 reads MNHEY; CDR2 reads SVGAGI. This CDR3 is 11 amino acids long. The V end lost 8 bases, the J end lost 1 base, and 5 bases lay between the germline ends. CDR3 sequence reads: CASAGNTEAFF. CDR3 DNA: TGTGCCAGCGCAGGGAACACTGAAGCTTTCTTT.

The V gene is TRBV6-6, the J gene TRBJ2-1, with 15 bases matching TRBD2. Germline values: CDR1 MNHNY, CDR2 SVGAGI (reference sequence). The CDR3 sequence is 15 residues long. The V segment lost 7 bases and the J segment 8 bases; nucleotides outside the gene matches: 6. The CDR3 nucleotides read TGTGCCAGCAAAGGACTAGCGGGGGGGTTCGATGAGCAGTTCTTC. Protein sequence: CASKGLAGGFDEQFF.

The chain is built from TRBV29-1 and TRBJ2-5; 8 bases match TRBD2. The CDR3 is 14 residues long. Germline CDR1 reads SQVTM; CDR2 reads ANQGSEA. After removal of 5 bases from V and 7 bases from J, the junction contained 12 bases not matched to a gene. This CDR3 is CSVLPGGPAGTQYF. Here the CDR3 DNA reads TGCAGCGTTCTGCCGGGGGGGCCTGCTGGGACCCAGTACTTC.

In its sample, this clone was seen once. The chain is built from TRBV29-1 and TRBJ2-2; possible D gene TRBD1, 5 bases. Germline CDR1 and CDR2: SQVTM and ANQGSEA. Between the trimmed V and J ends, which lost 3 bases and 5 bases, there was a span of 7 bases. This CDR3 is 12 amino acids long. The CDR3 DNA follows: TGCAGCGTTGATAAGGGGACCGGGGAGCTGTTTTTT. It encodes CSVDKGTGELFF.

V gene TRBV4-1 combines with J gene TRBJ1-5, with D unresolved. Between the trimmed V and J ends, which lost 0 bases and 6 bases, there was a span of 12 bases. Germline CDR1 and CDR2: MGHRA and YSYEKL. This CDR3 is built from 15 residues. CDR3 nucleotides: TGCGCCAGCAGCCAAGATGCCGGGAGAGGTCAGCCCCAGCATTTT. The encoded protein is CASSQDAGRGQPQHF.

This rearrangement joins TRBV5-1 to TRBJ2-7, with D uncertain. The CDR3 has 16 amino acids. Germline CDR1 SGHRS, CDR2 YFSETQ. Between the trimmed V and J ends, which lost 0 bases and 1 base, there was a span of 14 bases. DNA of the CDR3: TGCGCCAGCAGCTTGGAACAGTTGGCAGCTTCCTACGAGCAGTACTTC. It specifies CASSLEQLAASYEQYF.

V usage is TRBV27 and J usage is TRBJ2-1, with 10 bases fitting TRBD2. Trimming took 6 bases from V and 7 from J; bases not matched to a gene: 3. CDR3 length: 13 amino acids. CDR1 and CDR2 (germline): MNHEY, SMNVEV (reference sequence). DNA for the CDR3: TGTGCCAGCAGCATAGCGGGAGGTAATGAGCAGTTCTTC. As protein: CASSIAGGNEQFF.